A single sample is the source of the 21 T cell receptor beta chains below, sequenced in a study of blood T cells in healthy people across ages. Primers used in a second PCR of roughly 7 to 12 cycles were a sample-barcoded 5' primer and a J-beta primer mix. TCRdb reprocessed the 5' RACE reads via MiXCR and lists one record per CDR3 protein. The repertoire holds some 1.7 million distinct CDR3 sequences, with about 30% as singletons. The sample taken for sequencing was blood. The receptors here all came from a woman in her 30s in good health.

This clonotype was recorded once. CDR3 amino acids: CASSVSGLHYEQYF. CDR3 DNA sequence: TGTGCCAGCAGTGTTAGCGGTCTTCACTACGAGCAGTACTTC. The chain couples TRBV19 to TRBJ2-7, with D tentatively TRBD2 (6 bases). With 9 bases removed from V and 3 bases from J, the gap between germline ends came to 18 bases. This CDR3 spans 14 amino acids. Per the germline V gene, CDR1 is LNHDA and CDR2 is SQIVND (reference sequence).

This chain links TRBV4-1 with TRBJ1-1; tentative D call: TRBD1 (5 bases). Trimming cost V 4 bases and J 1 base, with 16 bases left between them. The CDR3 covers 16 residues. Germline V gives CDR1 MGHRA, CDR2 YSYEKL. The CDR3 bases are TGCGCCAGCAGCCCAGGACACGGACTGTCGAACACTGAAGCTTTCTTT. Protein: CASSPGHGLSNTEAFF.

The CDR3 spells CASSLGSGLSDGYTF. For the CDR3, the DNA is TGTGCCAGCAGCTTGGGCTCAGGGCTGAGCGATGGCTACACCTTC. The chain uses TRBV7-9 and TRBJ1-2; TRBD1 is a possible D gene (5 bases). Trimming removed 3 bases at V and 6 bases at J, with 17 bases between. Germline CDR1 SEHNR, CDR2 FQNEAQ (reference sequence). CDR3 length equals 15 residues.

This clonotype has at least ten counts. The chain's CDR3 is CASSPGGGPTDTQYF. The CDR3 DNA sequence: TGTGCCAGCAGCCCGGGGGGCGGACCCACAGATACGCAGTATTTT. This chain links TRBV12-3 or TRBV12-4 with TRBJ2-3; possibly TRBD2 for D (7 bases). The CDR3 runs 15 residues. Trimming took off 6 bases at V and 2 bases at J, with 15 bases between the two ends.

V and J are TRBV7-2 and TRBJ2-1; 8 bases match TRBD2. The CDR3 spans 15 residues. The germline V gene has CDR1 SGHTA and CDR2 FQGNSA. V was pared by 2 bases and J by 5 bases, with 5 bases of the junction left unmatched. CDR3 bases: TGTGCCAGCAGCTTATGCGAGCGGGAGAACAATGAGCAGTTCTTC. The encoded protein is CASSLCERENNEQFF.

The sample holds a few counts of this clonotype. The chain is built from TRBV5-4 and TRBJ1-1, with 8 bases lining up with TRBD1. Germline loops: CDR1 SGHNT, CDR2 YYREEE (reference sequence). After removal of 4 bases from V and 4 bases from J, the junction contained 9 bases not matched to a gene. CDR3 size: 15 residues. CDR3 residues: CASSTGGGMVTEAFF. CDR3 coding DNA: TGTGCCAGCAGCACAGGGGGGGGCATGGTCACTGAAGCTTTCTTT. The full variable domain, with the rest looked up from reference TRBV5-4 and TRBJ1-1, is ETGVTQSPTHLIKTRGQQVTLRCSSQSGHNTVSWYQQALGQGPQFIFQYYREEENGRGNFPPRFSGLQFPNYSSELNVNALELDDSALYLCASSTGGGMVTEAFFGQGTRLTVV.

On this clonotype: A junction end diverges from the germline sequence, so it may reflect a read error. V and J are TRBV9 and TRBJ2-7; no reliable D call. Germline V gives CDR1 SGDLS, CDR2 YYNGEE. The CDR3 extends over 13 amino acids. The chain's CDR3 is CASSVGSSYERYF. As DNA, the CDR3 is TGTGCCAGCAGCGTAGGTTCATCTTACGAGCGGTACTTC.

The gene calls are TRBV7-7 and TRBJ2-1; TRBD2 aligns across 9 bases. The CDR3 has 15 amino acids. Trimming at V came to 1 base and at J to 5 bases, leaving 3 bases not matched to a gene. Germline CDR1 and CDR2: SSHAT and FNYEAQ (reference sequence). DNA of the CDR3: TGTGCCAGCAGCTTAGGAGCGGGAGGAAACAATGAGCAGTTCTTC. It encodes CASSLGAGGNNEQFF.

This clonotype has ten or more counts. The rearrangement uses TRBV5-5 and TRBJ1-2; the D is unclear. CDR1 and CDR2 from the germline V gene are SGHKS and YYEKEE (reference sequence). With 3 bases removed from V and 2 bases from J, the gap between germline ends came to 17 bases. The CDR3 is made up of 16 amino acids. CDR3 in DNA: TGTGCCAGCAGCTACACCCTCGTCCCTGGGAACTATGGCTACACCTTC. Translating it yields CASSYTLVPGNYGYTF. The full variable domain, rest sourced from reference TRBV5-5 and TRBJ1-2, is DAGVTQSPTHLIKTRGQQVTLRCSPISGHKSVSWYQQVLGQGPQFIFQYYEKEERGRGNFPDRFSARQFPNYSSELNVNALLLGDSALYLCASSYTLVPGNYGYTFGSGTRLTVV.

Points on this clonotype: Since a much larger clone is just one base distant, this may be a read error. The J gene is TRBJ2-7, the V gene TRBV15; D may be TRBD1 (5 bases). V lost 7 bases and J 1 base, leaving 11 bases between the germline ends. CDR1 is LNHNV and CDR2 is YYDKDF in the germline V gene (reference sequence). This CDR3 has 13 amino acids. The CDR3 sequence is CATNNTGSYEQYF. Here the CDR3 DNA reads TGTGCCACCAACAACACAGGATCCTACGAGCAGTACTTC.

Concerning this clonotype: This may be a read error: a much more frequent sequence differs by one nucleotide. The chain links TRBV2 to TRBJ2-5; D gene uncertain. The J call is doubtful: the DNA matches TRBJ2-1 better. The germline V gene encodes CDR1 SNHLY and CDR2 FYNNEI. The CDR3 runs to 13 residues. CDR3 sequence: CASSEALRETQFF. In DNA, the CDR3 is TGTGCCAGCAGTGAAGCGCTTCGAGAGACCCAGTTCTTC.

At least ten counts were recorded for this clonotype. The V gene is TRBV6-1, the J gene TRBJ2-1; D is unresolved. This CDR3 region has 14 residues. Germline lookup yields CDR1 MNHNS and CDR2 SASEGT. Trimming shortened V by 1 base and J by 2 bases, and 6 bases separated the two germline ends. CDR3 residues: CASSEVLTYNEQFF. As DNA, the CDR3 is TGTGCCAGCAGTGAAGTACTAACCTACAATGAGCAGTTCTTC.

This chain connects TRBV7-9 to TRBJ1-2; possible D gene TRBD1, 5 bases. This CDR3 has 13 amino acids. Germline V CDR1 and CDR2: SEHNR, FQNEAQ (reference sequence). Trimming took 3 bases from V and 6 from J, leaving 11 bases between them. CDR3 nucleotides: TGTGCCAGCAGCTTCGGGGCCTCGCATGGCTACACCTTC. Translated, it gives CASSFGASHGYTF.

This clonotype was counted between two and nine times. V gene TRBV7-2 combines with J gene TRBJ2-3; the match to TRBD2 covers 9 bases. Trimming removed 5 bases from V and 0 bases from J; junction bases left unmatched: 6. CDR3 length equals 16 residues. Per germline, CDR1 SGHTA and CDR2 FQGNSA. In DNA form, the CDR3 reads TGTGCCAGCAGCCAAGCGGGGGGCCTTAGCACAGATACGCAGTATTTT. Translation gives CASSQAGGLSTDTQYF.

For this clonotype: This may be a read error: a much more frequent sequence differs by one nucleotide. The gene calls are TRBV20-1 and TRBJ2-4; 9 nucleotides align to TRBD1. The J call may be faulty, since TRBJ2-7 better matches the DNA end. Per the germline V gene, CDR1 is DFQATT and CDR2 is SNEGSKA (reference sequence). CDR3 length: 13 residues. In DNA form, the CDR3 reads TGCAGTGAGGGGGGACAGGGAGAGCTCGAGCAGTACTTC. Translating it yields CSEGGQGELEQYF.

This clonotype occurred a few times. This chain uses TRBV5-1 with TRBJ1-6; tentatively, D is TRBD1 (5 bases). Trimming took 0 bases from V and 8 from J, leaving 12 bases between them. This CDR3 has 15 residues. The germline V gene has CDR1 SGHRS and CDR2 YFSETQ. CDR3 amino acids: CASSLAGREYSPLHF. The CDR3, as DNA: TGCGCCAGCAGCTTGGCCGGCAGGGAATATTCACCCCTCCACTTT.

The genes are TRBV6-5 and TRBJ2-3; a weak D match, TRBD1 (5 bases). The germline gives CDR1 MNHEY, CDR2 SVGAGI. The CDR3 length is 15 residues. V shed 5 bases and J shed 0 bases, with 12 bases lying between them. The chain's CDR3 is CASSIGHPSTDTQYF. CDR3 coding DNA: TGTGCCAGCAGTATAGGACACCCTAGCACAGATACGCAGTATTTT.

V and J are TRBV28 and TRBJ2-2, with TRBD1 matching 8 bases. The CDR3 extends over 17 amino acids. After removal of 6 bases from V and 1 base from J, the junction contained 10 bases not matched to a gene. Looked up from germline, CDR1 is MDHEN and CDR2 is SYDVKM. This CDR3 reads CASSIPQGVVNTGELFF. The DNA for the CDR3 is TGTGCCAGCAGCATACCACAGGGGGTGGTGAACACCGGGGAGCTGTTTTTT.

The V and J genes are TRBV9 and TRBJ2-7; weak D call: TRBD2 (6 bases). The CDR3 contains 15 residues. The V gene's germline CDR1 is SGDLS and CDR2 YYNGEE. Trimming shortened V by 4 bases and J by 5 bases, and 19 bases separated the two germline ends. This CDR3 reads CASSPRLSTSNEQYF. The CDR3 DNA is TGTGCCAGCAGCCCACGACTCTCCACTAGCAACGAGCAGTACTTC.

CDR3 coding DNA: TGTGCCAGCCGGTGGACTAGCGAGGCCTACGAGCAGTACTTC. Amino acid sequence: CASRWTSEAYEQYF. This chain joins TRBV11-3 and TRBJ2-7; 9 positions match TRBD2. CDR3 length: 14 amino acids. V lost 8 bases to trimming and J lost 2 bases; unmatched junction nucleotides: 7. Germline-derived CDR1 and CDR2 are SGHNT and YENEEA.

The chain combines TRBV7-2 with TRBJ2-1, with TRBD2 identical over 11 bases. CDR3 length: 16 amino acids. After removal of 4 bases from V and 4 bases from J, the junction contained 6 bases not matched to a gene. Per the germline V gene, CDR1 is SGHTA and CDR2 is FQGNSA. The CDR3 is CTSSSQGLAGYNEQFF. The CDR3 region has the DNA TGTACCAGCAGCTCTCAAGGACTAGCGGGTTACAATGAGCAGTTCTTC.